These 29 T cell receptor beta chains came from one sample sequenced in a study of B cell selection in AIRE deficiency. This table comes from immunoSEQ multiplex PCR, and its TCRdb copy is limited to in-frame clones, with some not included. This sample has about 18,000 clones; just over 90% occur once, and the top ten carry 0.85% to 1%. Sorted regulatory T cells were CD4-positive, CD25-high and CD127-low or negative. The sequenced sample was CD4+CD25+ Tregs sorted from PBMCs. The receptors come from a human donor in good health.

The chain has TRBV29-1 and TRBJ2-3; weak D call: TRBD1 (6 bases). The CDR3 contains 14 residues. Trimming left V 4 bases short and J 4 bases short, with 15 bases between. CDR1 and CDR2 (germline): SQVTM, ANQGSEA. In DNA, the CDR3 is TGCAGCGTTGCCACAGGGAATAGTGCAGATACGCAGTATTTT. Its protein product is CSVATGNSADTQYF.

This clone was found a few times. The V and J genes are TRBV7-2 and TRBJ2-7, with no clear D. Per germline, CDR1 SGHTA and CDR2 FQGNSA. V dropped 5 bases and J dropped 6 bases, with 11 bases sitting between them. CDR3 length: 12 amino acids. CDR3 protein: CASSLAVGEQYF. The CDR3 DNA is TGTGCCAGCAGCCTCGCCGTGGGCGAGCAGTACTTC.

CDR3 sequence reads: CATSLQSNQPQHF. The DNA for the CDR3 is TGTGCCACCAGCCTACAGAGCAATCAGCCCCAGCATTTT. The chain uses TRBV15 and TRBJ1-5; D remains ambiguous. CDR3 length: 13 residues. V was cut by 5 bases and J by 1 base, with 6 bases left in between. Germline CDR1 is LNHNV and CDR2 is YYDKDF (reference sequence).

The chain carries TRBV18 and TRBJ2-7; possible D gene TRBD2, 6 bases. From germline, CDR1 is KGHSH and CDR2 LQKENI. V lost 9 bases and J 2 bases, leaving 14 bases between the germline ends. There are 13 residues in the CDR3. CDR3 loop: CASSGGSAYEQYF. CDR3 coding DNA: TGTGCCAGTTCCGGGGGTTCCGCCTACGAGCAGTACTTC.

The chain recombines TRBV2 with TRBJ2-7; D is unresolved. The CDR3 contains 13 residues. With 4 bases removed from V and 6 bases from J, the gap between germline ends came to 13 bases. Germline-derived CDR1 and CDR2 are SNHLY and FYNNEI. CDR3 region: CASSAYRTGEQYF. The CDR3 region has the DNA TGTGCCAGCAGTGCGTACAGAACCGGCGAGCAGTACTTC.

This rearrangement joins TRBV7-8 to TRBJ2-1, with no clear D. The CDR3 has 16 amino acids. The germline V gene encodes CDR1 SGHVS and CDR2 FQNEAQ. V was shortened by 4 bases and J by 8 bases, with 21 bases between the two germline ends. CDR3 bases: TGTGCCAGCAGCTCCCTCCCGCCTAGTGTCGTGCATGAGCAGTTCTTC. Amino acid sequence: CASSSLPPSVVHEQFF.

The V gene is TRBV19, the J gene TRBJ2-7, with 7 bases lining up with TRBD2. Germline V gene data show CDR1 as LNHDA and CDR2 as SQIVND (reference sequence). The CDR3 has 14 residues. The junction had 5 bases not matched to a gene; V was cut back by 5 bases and J by 1 base. The CDR3 protein is CASSWGGESYEQYF. The CDR3 DNA sequence: TGTGCCAGTAGTTGGGGAGGGGAATCCTACGAGCAGTACTTC.

The rearrangement uses TRBV5-1 and TRBJ2-1, with 11 bases matching TRBD1. CDR1 is SGHRS, CDR2 YFSETQ, per germline. The CDR3 consists of 15 residues. V shed 3 bases and J 5 bases; nucleotides not matched to a gene: 4. CDR3 protein: CASSSRDRGNNEQFF. The CDR3 DNA reads TGCGCCAGCAGCTCCCGGGACAGGGGGAACAATGAGCAGTTCTTC.

The chain has TRBV29-1 and TRBJ2-7; 12 bases line up with TRBD2. CDR3 length: 15 residues. Germline CDR1 reads SQVTM; CDR2 reads ANQGSEA. J lost 3 bases, V lost 2 bases, and 5 bases had no gene match. CDR3 in amino acids: CSVERLAGEFYEQYF. The CDR3 DNA follows: TGCAGCGTTGAAAGACTAGCGGGAGAGTTCTACGAGCAGTACTTC.

The chain links TRBV2 to TRBJ2-7, with a weak D call TRBD1 (6 bases). This CDR3 has 11 amino acids. Germline loops: CDR1 SNHLY, CDR2 FYNNEI. V was cut by 4 bases and J by 6 bases, with 7 bases left in between. CDR3: CASSGGLEQYF. The CDR3 DNA reads as TGTGCCAGCAGTGGGGGGCTCGAGCAGTACTTC.

The gene calls are TRBV11-3 and TRBJ1-5, with 8 bases lining up with TRBD1. The ends lost 2 bases at V and 6 bases at J; junction bases unmatched: 15. The CDR3 runs to 18 residues. Germline V gene lookup returns CDR1 SGHNT and CDR2 YENEEA. The CDR3 sequence: CASSLSPADRARGQPQHF. The CDR3 DNA is TGTGCCAGCAGCTTAAGTCCGGCGGACAGGGCCCGCGGTCAGCCCCAGCATTTT. The whole variable domain, filled in from reference TRBV11-3 and TRBJ1-5, reads EAGVVQSPRYKIIEKKQPVAFWCNPISGHNTLYWYLQNLGQGPELLIRYENEEAVDDSQLPKDRFSAERLKGVDSTLKIQPAELGDSAVYLCASSLSPADRARGQPQHFGDGTRLSIL.

The chain couples TRBV27 to TRBJ1-1, with 7 bases that match TRBD1. J was trimmed by 1 base and V by 7 bases; bases with no gene match: 6. The CDR3 consists of 14 residues. Germline loops: CDR1 MNHEY, CDR2 SMNVEV (reference sequence). Here the CDR3 reads CASNRQGPNTEAFF. The DNA of the CDR3 is TGTGCCAGCAATCGACAGGGCCCGAACACTGAAGCTTTCTTT.

This sequence joins TRBV27 and TRBJ1-4; D gene uncertain. Germline V gene sequence: CDR1 MNHEY, CDR2 SMNVEV (reference sequence). CDR3 length equals 13 residues. Trimming left V 6 bases short and J 8 bases short, with 13 bases between. Here the CDR3 reads CASSYSSWEKLFF. In DNA, the CDR3 is TGTGCCAGCAGCTACTCGAGTTGGGAAAAACTGTTTTTT. Filled out from reference TRBV27 and TRBJ1-4, the complete variable domain reads EAQVTQNPRYLITVTGKKLTVTCSQNMNHEYMSWYRQDPGLGLRQIYYSMNVEVTDKGDVPEGYKVSRKEKRNFPLILESPSPNQTSLYFCASSYSSWEKLFFGSGTQLSVL.

The chain is built from TRBV10-2 and TRBJ2-7, with 10 bases that match TRBD2. V lost 8 bases and J lost 1; bases outside the gene matches: 2. The CDR3 spans 13 residues. Germline V gives CDR1 WSHSY, CDR2 SAAADI. The CDR3 sequence: CASLTSGSYEQYF. The CDR3 nucleotides are TGCGCCAGCCTGACTAGCGGGTCCTACGAGCAGTACTTC.

In its sample, this clone was seen once. This chain joins TRBV5-6 and TRBJ2-7; D remains unclear. Germline V CDR1 and CDR2: SGHDT, YYEEEE. V shed 5 bases and J shed 3 bases, with 12 bases lying between them. The CDR3 runs 13 residues. The CDR3 loop is CASSSFDHYEQYF. CDR3 bases: TGTGCCAGCAGTAGTTTCGACCACTACGAGCAGTACTTC.

J is TRBJ2-5 and V is TRBV7-2; perhaps D is TRBD1 or TRBD2 (5 bases each). The CDR3 sequence is 14 residues long. Germline CDR1 SGHTA, CDR2 FQGNSA. The V end lost 5 bases, the J end lost 4 bases, and 14 bases lay between the germline ends. CDR3 in amino acids: CASSQGPSIETQYF. The DNA of the CDR3 is TGTGCCAGCAGCCAGGGACCGTCGATAGAGACCCAGTACTTC.

The V gene is TRBV15, the J gene TRBJ2-5, with D tentatively TRBD1 or TRBD2 (5 bases each). The CDR3 is 15 residues long. The V end lost 0 bases, the J end lost 7 bases, and 15 bases lay between the germline ends. Germline V CDR1 and CDR2: LNHNV, YYDKDF (reference sequence). CDR3 protein: CATSRDPGSRGTQYF. CDR3 nucleotides: TGTGCCACCAGCAGAGATCCCGGCTCGAGGGGGACCCAGTACTTC.

The rearrangement uses TRBV6-5 and TRBJ2-7, with 10 bases lining up with TRBD1. Looked up from germline, CDR1 is MNHEY and CDR2 is SVGAGI. The V and J ends lost 4 bases and 0 bases, in that order; junction bases with no gene match: 0. The CDR3 covers 14 residues. The CDR3 loop reads CASSWDRGSYEQYF. The CDR3 DNA is TGTGCCAGCAGTTGGGACAGGGGCTCCTACGAGCAGTACTTC.

The rearrangement uses TRBV7-3 and TRBJ2-3; D is perhaps TRBD1 or TRBD2 (5 bases each). This CDR3 comprises 16 residues. Germline V CDR1 and CDR2: SGHTA, FQGTGA. V lost 5 bases and J lost 2, with 17 bases in between. This chain's CDR3 is CASSLGRRTSTDTQYF. Written as DNA, the CDR3 is TGTGCCAGCAGCCTGGGACGCCGAACGTCCACAGATACGCAGTATTTT.

The J gene is TRBJ1-2, the V gene TRBV5-6; D gene ambiguous. Trimming took off 1 base at V and 1 base at J, with 11 bases between the two ends. Germline-derived CDR1 and CDR2 are SGHDT and YYEEEE. The CDR3 is 15 residues long. CDR3 loop: CASSLLGRINYGYTF. CDR3 nucleotide sequence: TGTGCCAGCAGCTTGTTGGGCAGGATTAACTATGGCTACACCTTC.

In this sample, this clone turned up a few times. This chain uses TRBV6-5 with TRBJ2-4; 7 bases line up with TRBD1. CDR3 length: 14 amino acids. V shed 6 bases, J shed 3 bases, and the junction held 5 bases outside the gene matches. Germline CDR1 reads MNHEY; CDR2 reads SVGAGI. This CDR3 reads CASSLTGDKNIQYF. The CDR3 DNA is TGTGCCAGCAGCCTTACAGGGGACAAAAACATTCAGTACTTC.

This clone appeared a few times. This CDR3 is CASSSRPPGQGNQPQHF. The CDR3 DNA follows: TGTGCCAGCAGCTCTCGACCCCCGGGACAGGGCAATCAGCCCCAGCATTTT. The rearrangement joins TRBV7-3 to TRBJ1-5; 8 positions match TRBD1. The V gene end was trimmed by 4 bases and the J gene end by 2 bases; junction bases not matched to a gene: 10. Germline values: CDR1 SGHTA, CDR2 FQGTGA. CDR3 length equals 17 residues.

The V gene is TRBV11-2, the J gene TRBJ2-7; D perhaps matches TRBD2 (6 bases). This CDR3 spans 15 amino acids. V was cut by 1 base and J by 5 bases, with 15 bases left in between. The V gene's germline CDR1 is SGHAT and CDR2 FQNNGV. The CDR3 sequence: CASSLVGTFGHEQYF. As DNA, the CDR3 is TGTGCCAGCAGCTTAGTAGGGACTTTCGGGCACGAGCAGTACTTC. Combining the CDR3 with reference TRBV11-2 and TRBJ2-7 gives the whole variable domain EAGVAQSPRYKIIEKRQSVAFWCNPISGHATLYWYQQILGQGPKLLIQFQNNGVVDDSQLPKDRFSAERLKGVDSTLKIQPAKLEDSAVYLCASSLVGTFGHEQYFGPGTRLTVT.

The V call is TRBV7-2, the J call TRBJ1-4; D remains ambiguous. Germline V gene data show CDR1 as SGHTA and CDR2 as FQGNSA. V was pared by 5 bases and J by 7 bases, with 17 bases between. The CDR3 loop spans 15 amino acids. The CDR3 nucleotides are TGTGCCAGCAGCCGCACCGGGGTGCTCGGTGAAAAACTGTTTTTT. It codes for CASSRTGVLGEKLFF.

CDR3 nucleotides: TGTGCCATCAGTGAGTCGATCCAGGGGAATTCACCCCTCCACTTT. Its protein product is CAISESIQGNSPLHF. The V call is TRBV10-3, the J call TRBJ1-6; TRBD1 might be the D (6 bases). From germline, CDR1 is ENHRY and CDR2 SYGVKD. V was shortened by 0 bases and J by 7 bases, with 10 bases between the two germline ends. CDR3 length equals 15 residues.

This sequence joins TRBV4-1 and TRBJ2-2, with TRBD1 matching 7 bases. The CDR3 extends over 16 amino acids. V lost 1 base, J lost 6 bases, and 8 bases stayed unmatched. Germline V gene sequence: CDR1 MGHRA, CDR2 YSYEKL. The CDR3 loop reads CASSQGWGQSAGELFF. CDR3 nucleotides: TGCGCCAGCAGCCAAGGGTGGGGACAGTCCGCCGGGGAGCTGTTTTTT.

The V gene is TRBV27, the J gene TRBJ1-3; D unresolved. Trimming pared 5 bases from V and 4 bases from J, leaving 24 bases between. This CDR3 region has 18 residues. In germline, CDR1 is MNHEY, CDR2 SMNVEV (reference sequence). The CDR3: CASSPLGRGSTKGNTIYF. In DNA, the CDR3 is TGTGCCAGCAGTCCCCTCGGTAGAGGATCCACGAAGGGAAACACCATATATTTT.

The J gene is TRBJ2-2, the V gene TRBV5-1, with 15 bases fitting TRBD2. From germline, CDR1 is SGHRS and CDR2 YFSETQ. The length of the CDR3 is 16 residues. J gave up 5 bases and V 4 bases, and 3 bases lay outside the gene matches. The CDR3 nucleotides are TGCGCCAGCAGCCCGGGACTAGCGGGAGGTACCGGGGAGCTGTTTTTT. Translation: CASSPGLAGGTGELFF.

The chain employs TRBV5-6 and TRBJ2-5; maybe TRBD2 (5 bases). CDR3 size: 13 residues. Trimming removed 1 base from V and 4 bases from J, with 8 bases in between. CDR1 and CDR2 from the germline V gene are SGHDT and YYEEEE. The CDR3 here is CASSLQRRETQYF. CDR3 bases: TGTGCCAGCAGCTTGCAGCGGAGAGAGACCCAGTACTTC. Complete variable domain (other parts from reference TRBV5-6 and TRBJ2-5): DAGVTQSPTHLIKTRGQQVTLRCSPKSGHDTVSWYQQALGQGPQFIFQYYEEEERQRGNFPDRFSGHQFPNYSSELNVNALLLGDSALYLCASSLQRRETQYFGPGTRLLVL.